The clone carrying this T cell receptor (beta chain) came up many times. Amplified TCR beta CDR3 regions came from RNA transcripts. The HTBI primer set was used in a first-round RT-PCR of the TCR CDR3. TCRdb used MiXCR to reprocess the multiplex PCR reads, holding one entry per CDR3 protein. This table holds 150,000 or so distinct CDR3 sequences, 8% to 9.5% found once. Germline V gene lookup returns CDR1 GTSNPN and CDR2 SVGIG (reference sequence). The V and J ends lost 3 bases and 4 bases respectively, with 15 bases between them. The CDR3 covers 14 residues. The entry originates in a study of T cells in Graves' hyperthyroidism and ophthalmopathy.

The chain is built from TRBV30 and TRBJ1-2; unclear D gene. Sequenced sample: blood. This TCR derives from a woman between 18 and 30 years old with Graves' hyperthyroidism that later progressed to Graves' ophthalmopathy. The CDR3 region has the DNA TGTGCCTGGAGGGCCGGACGGAGGAGCTATGGCTACACCTTC. It translates to CAWRAGRRSYGYTF.